Shown below are 32 T cell receptor beta chains from a single sample sequenced in a study of beta chain features in type 1 diabetes. Study-wide findings and caveats: Moderate but significant shortening of TCRB CDR3s was recorded in all four CD4+ subsets from Type 1 diabetes patients.

Their antigen targets remain unknown. Every bit of the isolated RNA underwent reverse transcription, so sequencing read expressed TCRB transcripts. This table comes from immunoSEQ multiplex PCR, and its TCRdb copy is limited to in-frame clones, with some not included. The sample has 60,000 to 75,000 clones, roughly 50% seen once. Sequences were obtained from central memory CD4+ T cells from blood. The receptors derive from a man aged 25 to 40 with type 1 diabetes.

This clone was seen repeatedly, ten times or more. This sequence joins TRBV19 and TRBJ1-2; 7 bases map to TRBD1. CDR1 LNHDA and CDR2 SQIVND come from the germline V gene (reference sequence). The CDR3 sequence is 14 residues long. Unmatched junction bases numbered 6, after V lost 6 bases and J lost 2 bases. The CDR3 DNA reads TGTGCCAGTAGCCCGGACAGGTTGAACTATGGCTACACCTTC. It codes for CASSPDRLNYGYTF.

The chain joins TRBV6-6 to TRBJ1-2, with D unresolved. Trimming removed 1 base from V and 3 bases from J, with 6 bases in between. Germline V gene lookup returns CDR1 MNHNY and CDR2 SVGAGI (reference sequence). CDR3 length: 13 residues. Here the CDR3 DNA reads TGTGCCAGCAGTTACTTATCCGACTATGGCTACACCTTC. It translates to CASSYLSDYGYTF.

J is TRBJ2-5 and V is TRBV18; 13 bases are shared with TRBD2. V trimming: 2 bases; J trimming: 5 bases; junction bases outside the gene matches: 11. The CDR3 contains 18 residues. Germline V gene lookup returns CDR1 KGHSH and CDR2 LQKENI. The CDR3 sequence is CASSPTDRLAGGLETQYF. The CDR3 nucleotides read TGTGCCAGCTCACCAACGGATCGACTAGCGGGGGGTCTGGAGACCCAGTACTTC.

This rearrangement joins TRBV11-2 to TRBJ1-1, with a tentative D call TRBD1 (5 bases). Germline assignment: CDR1 SGHAT and CDR2 FQNNGV. V was shortened by 6 bases and J by 2 bases, with 13 bases between the two germline ends. The CDR3 is made up of 14 amino acids. The CDR3: CASRPRAVNTEAFF. CDR3 nucleotides: TGTGCCAGCAGACCCAGGGCGGTAAACACTGAAGCTTTCTTT.

This clone occurred a few times. The V gene is TRBV30, the J gene TRBJ2-2; 9 bases align to TRBD2. V trimming: 2 bases; J trimming: 6 bases; junction bases outside the gene matches: 7. The CDR3 consists of 15 residues. Germline V gives CDR1 GTSNPN, CDR2 SVGIG (reference sequence). CDR3 sequence (DNA): TGTGCCTGGAGTCAACTCGGACTAGCGTCCGGGGAGCTGTTTTTT. Translated, it gives CAWSQLGLASGELFF.

J is TRBJ1-5 and V is TRBV4-1; D may be TRBD1 (5 bases). V was trimmed by 0 bases and J by 3 bases, leaving 9 bases between them. This CDR3 has 15 amino acids. The V gene's germline CDR1 is MGHRA and CDR2 YSYEKL. The DNA for the CDR3 is TGCGCCAGCAGCCAAGATCCGGGGGACAATCAGCCCCAGCATTTT. Translating it yields CASSQDPGDNQPQHF.

The chain carries TRBV4-2 and TRBJ2-2; TRBD2 agrees at 8 bases. This CDR3 has 14 amino acids. Germline loops: CDR1 LGHNA, CDR2 YNFKEQ. V lost 0 bases to trimming and J lost 9 bases; unmatched junction nucleotides: 3. CDR3 coding DNA: TGTGCCAGCAGCCAAGAAACTAGCGGAAGGGAGCTGTTTTTT. This codes for CASSQETSGRELFF.

This chain connects TRBV5-6 to TRBJ2-3; the match to TRBD2 covers 8 bases. CDR1 SGHDT and CDR2 YYEEEE come from the germline V gene. The CDR3 has 18 amino acids. Trimming took 1 base from V and 2 from J; bases not matched to a gene: 12. The CDR3 spells CASSLSGGLWDYTDTQYF. Written as DNA, the CDR3 is TGTGCCAGCAGCTTGAGCGGGGGCTTATGGGACTACACAGATACGCAGTATTTT.

The chain recombines TRBV7-9 with TRBJ1-1; D might be TRBD1 (6 bases). CDR1 and CDR2 (germline): SEHNR, FQNEAQ (reference sequence). Trimming removed 8 bases at V and 4 bases at J, with 14 bases between. The CDR3 covers 13 residues. This CDR3 is CASQQGAGTEAFF. CDR3 DNA sequence: TGTGCCAGCCAACAGGGTGCGGGCACTGAAGCTTTCTTT.

On this clone itself: Germline is not matched at one junction end, which may reflect a read error. The chain combines TRBV10-3 with TRBJ1-3; TRBD1 matches 7 bases. CDR3 length: 14 amino acids. The germline V gene has CDR1 ENHRY and CDR2 SYGVKD. The CDR3 DNA sequence: TGTGCCATCAATGAGGGGGCCTCTGGAAACACCATATATTTT. Translation gives CAINEGASGNTIYF.

The chain combines TRBV2 with TRBJ2-5; 7 bases fit TRBD2. The CDR3 sequence is 15 residues long. V was clipped by 4 bases and J by 2 bases; unmatched bases: 7. Germline CDR1 is SNHLY and CDR2 is FYNNEI. The CDR3 is CASSGGGDRQETQYF. CDR3 bases: TGTGCCAGCAGTGGGGGAGGGGATCGACAAGAGACCCAGTACTTC.

The rearrangement uses TRBV7-2 and TRBJ2-2; D possibly corresponds to TRBD2 (6 bases). The CDR3 sequence is 17 residues long. Germline assignment: CDR1 SGHTA and CDR2 FQGNSA. V lost 2 bases and J lost 6, with 19 bases in between. CDR3 loop: CASSLNFRGRRAGELFF. In nucleotides, the CDR3 is TGTGCCAGCAGCTTAAACTTCCGAGGGAGGCGGGCCGGGGAGCTGTTTTTT.

J is TRBJ2-5 and V is TRBV9, with D uncertain. The DNA end is more similar to TRBJ2-7, so the J call may be wrong. The germline V gene has CDR1 SGDLS and CDR2 YYNGEE. CDR3 length equals 9 residues. Here the CDR3 reads CASSYEQYF. Here the CDR3 DNA reads TGTGCCAGCTCCTACGAGCAGTACTTC.

The chain is built from TRBV6-4 and TRBJ1-1, with 7 nucleotides matching TRBD1. This CDR3 has 13 amino acids. The germline CDR1 and CDR2 sequences are MRHNA and SNTAGT. V lost 2 bases and J lost 13; bases outside the gene matches: 10. CDR3 sequence (DNA): TGTGCCAGCAGTGACCCGCGGACAGGCTTGGTTTTCTTT. Translated: CASSDPRTGLVFF.

This chain joins TRBV5-4 and TRBJ2-6, with D unclear. Trimming stripped 1 base from V and 12 bases from J, with 14 bases between. The CDR3 sequence is 14 residues long. Germline V gene sequence: CDR1 SGHNT, CDR2 YYREEE (reference sequence). Here the CDR3 reads CASSLSSTASVLTF. The CDR3 bases are TGTGCCAGCAGCTTGTCGTCCACGGCTAGCGTCCTGACTTTC.

This clone was picked up a small number of times. DNA for the CDR3: TGTGCCAGCAGCTTGGGAGCGGGAGAGACCTACAATGAGCAGTTCTTC. Translation: CASSLGAGETYNEQFF. The rearrangement uses TRBV11-2 and TRBJ2-1, with 8 bases that match TRBD2. The ends lost 3 bases at V and 2 bases at J; junction bases unmatched: 6. Germline-derived CDR1 and CDR2 are SGHAT and FQNNGV. This CDR3 spans 16 amino acids.

The rearrangement uses TRBV29-1 and TRBJ2-7; the D gene is possibly TRBD2 (5 bases). This CDR3 region has 14 residues. CDR1 and CDR2 from the germline V gene are SQVTM and ANQGSEA. V was pared by 6 bases and J by 0 bases, with 15 bases between. CDR3 region: CSVRGLTASYEQYF. CDR3 DNA sequence: TGCAGCGTACGCGGACTGACCGCCTCCTACGAGCAGTACTTC.

V usage is TRBV5-1 and J usage is TRBJ2-6; 8 nucleotides line up with TRBD1. Germline values: CDR1 SGHRS, CDR2 YFSETQ. This CDR3 contains 18 residues. The V segment lost 4 bases and the J segment 0 bases; nucleotides outside the gene matches: 9. This CDR3 is CASSPNPGTGSGANVLTF. Written as DNA, the CDR3 is TGCGCCAGCAGCCCAAACCCCGGGACAGGCTCTGGGGCCAACGTCCTGACTTTC.

This clone was counted between two and nine times. This rearrangement joins TRBV11-2 to TRBJ2-6; 7 bases map to TRBD1. V shed 2 bases, J shed 2 bases, and the junction held 6 bases outside the gene matches. This CDR3 is 17 amino acids long. Germline V gene sequence: CDR1 SGHAT, CDR2 FQNNGV. The CDR3 loop is CASSLRGGVAGANVLTF. CDR3 nucleotides: TGTGCCAGCAGCTTACGAGGGGGCGTAGCTGGGGCCAACGTCCTGACTTTC.

The CDR3 DNA reads as TGTGCCAGTCGCAGGACTATAACAGATACGCAGTATTTT. It encodes CASRRTITDTQYF. The chain carries TRBV19 and TRBJ2-3, with D possibly being TRBD2 (6 bases). Germline V CDR1 and CDR2: LNHDA, SQIVND (reference sequence). V was cut by 8 bases and J by 3 bases, with 12 bases left in between. CDR3 length: 13 amino acids.

The chain has TRBV5-1 and TRBJ2-1; TRBD2 is a possible D gene (6 bases). Germline-derived CDR1 and CDR2 are SGHRS and YFSETQ. This CDR3 comprises 15 residues. Trimming cost V 3 bases and J 2 bases, with 12 bases left between them. CDR3 loop: CASSSGSGAYNEQFF. The CDR3 nucleotides are TGCGCCAGCAGCTCCGGTAGCGGCGCCTACAATGAGCAGTTCTTC. Filled out from reference TRBV5-1 and TRBJ2-1, the complete variable domain reads KAGVTQTPRYLIKTRGQQVTLSCSPISGHRSVSWYQQTPGQGLQFLFEYFSETQRNKGNFPGRFSGRQFSNSRSEMNVSTLELGDSALYLCASSSGSGAYNEQFFGPGTRLTVL.

The chain couples TRBV18 to TRBJ1-5, with D possibly matching TRBD1 (6 bases). Germline CDR1 and CDR2: KGHSH and LQKENI. CDR3 length equals 17 residues. Trimming stripped 2 bases from V and 0 bases from J, with 14 bases between. The CDR3 DNA reads TGTGCCAGCTCACCAGAGACAGGACTTTATAGCAATCAGCCCCAGCATTTT. This gives the protein CASSPETGLYSNQPQHF.

The CDR3 reads CASSLRNRAEYGYTF. CDR3 in DNA: TGTGCCAGCAGCTTACGGAACAGGGCGGAGTATGGCTACACCTTC. The chain has TRBV7-9 and TRBJ1-2; possibly TRBD1 for D (6 bases). V lost 2 bases and J 5 bases, leaving 15 bases between the germline ends. CDR1 and CDR2 from the germline V gene are SEHNR and FQNEAQ (reference sequence). The CDR3 consists of 15 residues.

This clone was seen once. V gene TRBV7-8 combines with J gene TRBJ1-3; possible D gene TRBD1, 5 bases. This CDR3 is built from 14 residues. Germline CDR1 and CDR2: SGHVS and FQNEAQ. The V end was cut by 3 bases, the J end by 2 bases, with 8 bases between. The CDR3 sequence: CASSFRDAGNTIYF. The DNA of the CDR3 is TGTGCCAGCAGCTTCAGGGATGCTGGAAACACCATATATTTT.

The J gene is TRBJ2-5, the V gene TRBV5-1; possibly TRBD2 for D (6 bases). The CDR3 has 16 residues. CDR1 and CDR2 from the germline V gene are SGHRS and YFSETQ. Trimming removed 1 base at V and 4 bases at J, with 17 bases between. In DNA, the CDR3 is TGCGCCAGCAGCTTGCCCCGGGAGAGTCAAAGAGAGACCCAGTACTTC. It yields the protein CASSLPRESQRETQYF.

The chain combines TRBV5-5 with TRBJ2-4; TRBD1 might be the D (6 bases). The V end lost 4 bases, the J end lost 0 bases, and 14 bases lay between the germline ends. Looked up from germline, CDR1 is SGHKS and CDR2 is YYEKEE (reference sequence). The CDR3 length is 16 residues. CDR3 sequence: CASSTGGTVAKNIQYF. In DNA form, the CDR3 reads TGTGCCAGCAGCACTGGGGGCACGGTAGCCAAAAACATTCAGTACTTC.

This clone was found a few times. The chain carries TRBV27 and TRBJ2-7, with 11 bases that match TRBD1. The CDR3 spans 16 residues. Germline loops: CDR1 MNHEY, CDR2 SMNVEV (reference sequence). The trim removed 5 bases at V and 2 bases at J, leaving 8 bases unmatched. The CDR3 sequence: CASSPSADRGPYEQYF. The CDR3, as DNA: TGTGCCAGCAGTCCCTCAGCGGACAGGGGGCCCTACGAGCAGTACTTC.

The chain combines TRBV11-3 with TRBJ2-1, with TRBD2 identical over 7 bases. V trimming: 1 base; J trimming: 5 bases; junction bases outside the gene matches: 2. CDR3 length equals 14 residues. Germline loops: CDR1 SGHNT, CDR2 YENEEA. The CDR3, as DNA: TGTGCCAGCAGCTTAGTGGGGGGGGACAATGAGCAGTTCTTC. It translates to CASSLVGGDNEQFF.

This clone turned up a few times. The chain recombines TRBV6-1 with TRBJ1-5; D is perhaps TRBD1 (6 bases). The CDR3 sequence is 18 residues long. CDR1 is MNHNS and CDR2 is SASEGT in the germline V gene. With 1 base removed from V and 1 base from J, the gap between germline ends came to 17 bases. CDR3 sequence: CASSEERQGFLSNQPQHF. CDR3 DNA sequence: TGTGCCAGCAGTGAAGAAAGGCAGGGGTTCCTGAGCAATCAGCCCCAGCATTTT.

About this clone itself: Other nucleotide sequences in the sample specify the same CDR3. CDR3 loop: CASSLTSSYNSPLHF. Here the CDR3 DNA reads TGTGCCAGCAGCTTAACAAGCTCCTATAATTCACCCCTCCACTTT. This sequence joins TRBV7-9 and TRBJ1-6, with D unresolved. The germline V and J ends were trimmed by 2 bases and 0 bases, with 5 bases remaining between them. CDR1 and CDR2 from the germline V gene are SEHNR and FQNEAQ (reference sequence). There are 15 residues in the CDR3.

This clone was counted a few times. The V call is TRBV19, the J call TRBJ1-5, with 9 nucleotides matching TRBD1. V shed 3 bases, J shed 7 bases, and the junction held 7 bases outside the gene matches. Per germline, CDR1 LNHDA and CDR2 SQIVND (reference sequence). The CDR3 contains 15 residues. In DNA, the CDR3 is TGTGCCAGTAGTATGCCGGGACAGGGAAAGCAGCCCCAGCATTTT. Its protein is CASSMPGQGKQPQHF.

This sequence joins TRBV4-1 and TRBJ2-5; 14 bases are a match to TRBD2. V was pared by 4 bases and J by 4 bases, with 2 bases of the junction left unmatched. The CDR3 spans 15 residues. Germline V CDR1 and CDR2: MGHRA, YSYEKL. Written as DNA, the CDR3 is TGCGCCAGCAGCCCGGGACTAGCGGGGGTAGAGACCCAGTACTTC. This gives the protein CASSPGLAGVETQYF.